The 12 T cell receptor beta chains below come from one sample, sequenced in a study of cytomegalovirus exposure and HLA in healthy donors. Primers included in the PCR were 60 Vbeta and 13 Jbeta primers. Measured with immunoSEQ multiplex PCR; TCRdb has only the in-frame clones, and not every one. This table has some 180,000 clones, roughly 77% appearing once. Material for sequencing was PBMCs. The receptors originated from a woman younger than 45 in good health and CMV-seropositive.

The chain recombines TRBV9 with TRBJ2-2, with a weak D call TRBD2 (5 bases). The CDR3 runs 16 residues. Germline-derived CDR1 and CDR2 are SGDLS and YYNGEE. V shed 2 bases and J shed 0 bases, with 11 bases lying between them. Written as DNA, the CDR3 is TGTGCCAGCAGCGTTAGGGCCGGGACGAACACCGGGGAGCTGTTTTTT. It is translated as CASSVRAGTNTGELFF.

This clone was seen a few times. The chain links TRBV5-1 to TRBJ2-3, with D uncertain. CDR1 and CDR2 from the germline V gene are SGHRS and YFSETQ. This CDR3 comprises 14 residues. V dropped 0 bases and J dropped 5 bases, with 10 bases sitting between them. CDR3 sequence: CASSLGQSGDTQYF. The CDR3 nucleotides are TGCGCCAGCAGCTTGGGGCAGTCGGGAGATACGCAGTATTTT.

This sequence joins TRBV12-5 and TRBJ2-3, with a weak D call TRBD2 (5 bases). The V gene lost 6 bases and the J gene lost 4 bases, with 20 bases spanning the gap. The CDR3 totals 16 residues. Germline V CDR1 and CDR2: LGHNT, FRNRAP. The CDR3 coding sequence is TGTGCTAGTGGGACTTTGTTAGCGCCACCTCCAGATACGCAGTATTTT. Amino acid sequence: CASGTLLAPPPDTQYF.

As DNA, the CDR3 is TGTGCCAGCAGGGCGCCGGGACAGAAGGTCGGCTACACCTTC. It translates to CASRAPGQKVGYTF. The V gene is TRBV6-6, the J gene TRBJ1-2; 7 bases are a match to TRBD1. The ends lost 6 bases at V and 8 bases at J; junction bases unmatched: 12. From germline, CDR1 is MNHNY and CDR2 SVGAGI (reference sequence). The CDR3 is 14 amino acids.

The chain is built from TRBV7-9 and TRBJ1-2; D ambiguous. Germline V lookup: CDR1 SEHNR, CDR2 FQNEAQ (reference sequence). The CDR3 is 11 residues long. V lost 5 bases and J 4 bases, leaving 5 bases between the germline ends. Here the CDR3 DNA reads TGTGCCAGCAGCCAACTCTATGGCTACACCTTC. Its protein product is CASSQLYGYTF.

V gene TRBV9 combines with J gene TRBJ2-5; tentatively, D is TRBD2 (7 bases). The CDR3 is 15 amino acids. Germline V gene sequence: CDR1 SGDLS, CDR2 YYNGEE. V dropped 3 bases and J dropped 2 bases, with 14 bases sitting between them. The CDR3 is CASSASGGLQETQYF. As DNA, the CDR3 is TGTGCCAGCAGCGCCTCGGGGGGCCTACAAGAGACCCAGTACTTC.

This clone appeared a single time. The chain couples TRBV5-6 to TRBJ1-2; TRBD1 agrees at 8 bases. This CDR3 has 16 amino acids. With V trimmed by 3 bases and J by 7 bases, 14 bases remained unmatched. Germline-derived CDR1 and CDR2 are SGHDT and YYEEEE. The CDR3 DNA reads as TGTGCCAGCAGCTCGACGGACAGGGCTCTAGGAGGTGGCTACACCTTC. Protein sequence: CASSSTDRALGGGYTF.

DNA of the CDR3: TGTGCCAGCAGCCCGGCGGGGCCAGATACGCAGTATTTT. It translates to CASSPAGPDTQYF. The chain combines TRBV28 with TRBJ2-3; D perhaps matches TRBD2 (6 bases). This CDR3 has 13 amino acids. V was clipped by 6 bases and J by 4 bases, with 11 bases between them. CDR1 is MDHEN and CDR2 is SYDVKM in the germline V gene.

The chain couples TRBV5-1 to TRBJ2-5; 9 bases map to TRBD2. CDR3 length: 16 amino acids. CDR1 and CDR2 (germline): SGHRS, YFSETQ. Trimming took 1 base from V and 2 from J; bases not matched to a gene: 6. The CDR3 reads CASSLLTSGQQETQYF. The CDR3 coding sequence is TGCGCCAGCAGCTTGCTAACTAGCGGGCAACAAGAGACCCAGTACTTC.

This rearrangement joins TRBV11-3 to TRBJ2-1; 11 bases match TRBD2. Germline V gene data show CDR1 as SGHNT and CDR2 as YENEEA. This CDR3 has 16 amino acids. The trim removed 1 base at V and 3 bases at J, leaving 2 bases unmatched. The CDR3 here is CASSLGLAGLYNEQFF. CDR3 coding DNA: TGTGCCAGCAGCTTAGGACTAGCGGGACTCTACAATGAGCAGTTCTTC.

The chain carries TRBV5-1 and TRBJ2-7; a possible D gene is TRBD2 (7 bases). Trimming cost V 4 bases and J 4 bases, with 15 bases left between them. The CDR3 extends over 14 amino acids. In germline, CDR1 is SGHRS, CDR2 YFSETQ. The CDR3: CASSGRGAGYEQYF. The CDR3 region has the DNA TGCGCCAGCAGCGGCCGGGGGGCAGGGTACGAGCAGTACTTC.

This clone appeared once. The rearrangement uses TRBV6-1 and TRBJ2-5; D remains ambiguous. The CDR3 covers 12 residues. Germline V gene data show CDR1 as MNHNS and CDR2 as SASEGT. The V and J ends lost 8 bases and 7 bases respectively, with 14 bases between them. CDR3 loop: CASGAELRTQYF. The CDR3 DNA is TGTGCCAGCGGTGCGGAGTTGAGGACCCAGTACTTC.